The rows below give T cell receptor beta chains drawn from one sample of a study of cytomegalovirus exposure and HLA in healthy donors. Some clones are missing from TCRdb's copy, which holds only in-frame ones; the method was immunoSEQ multiplex PCR. In all, the sample yields more than 40,000 clones. Input material: PBMCs. These receptors originate from a male donor in good health and CMV-seronegative. Each CDR3 is given with its conserved first and last residue. Fields, in order: V gene, clone size, D gene, J gene, CDR3 DNA, CDR3 protein. The D gene is left open where the match is weak. Clone size is given for some rows only: seen once, a few or many times, or a class if the clone is expanded.

V: TRBV5-1; size: .; D: TRBD2; J: TRBJ2-3; DNA: TGCGCCAGCAGCGCACGACTAGCGGGGGGACCCACAGATACGCAGTATTTT; CDR3: CASSARLAGGPTDTQYF
V: TRBV25-1; size: .; D: .; J: TRBJ1-1; DNA: TGTGCCAGCAGTGAAAAATGGCAGAACACTGAAGCTTTCTTT; CDR3: CASSEKWQNTEAFF
V: TRBV12-5; size: .; D: TRBD1; J: TRBJ1-5; DNA: TGTGCTAGTGGGGACTATCAGGGGGGCGGCAATCAGCCCCAGCATTTT; CDR3: CASGDYQGGGNQPQHF
V: TRBV29-1; size: .; D: TRBD1; J: TRBJ2-1; DNA: TGCAGCGTGGAAGGGGACAGTAGGAGCAATGAGCAGTTCTTC; CDR3: CSVEGDSRSNEQFF
V: TRBV2; size: .; D: .; J: TRBJ1-2; DNA: TGTGCCAGCAGCGCCTCGGACAGAGGCTATGGCTACACCTTC; CDR3: CASSASDRGYGYTF
V: TRBV10-3; size: .; D: .; J: TRBJ1-1; DNA: TGTGCCATCAGTGAATTACAGGGAGCGAACACTGAAGCTTTCTTT; CDR3: CAISELQGANTEAFF
V: TRBV11-2; size: .; D: .; J: TRBJ2-7; DNA: TGTGCCAGCAGCCTGGCCGGGACATACTCCTACGAGCAGTACTTC; CDR3: CASSLAGTYSYEQYF
V: TRBV5-6; size: .; D: TRBD1; J: TRBJ1-2; DNA: TGTGCCAGCGCCCCGGGACAGGGGGCCTCTGGCTATGGCTACACCTTC; CDR3: CASAPGQGASGYGYTF
V: TRBV7-2; size: .; D: .; J: TRBJ1-1; DNA: TGTGCCAGCAGCTTGGGGGGGCCGAACACTGAAGCTTTCTTT; CDR3: CASSLGGPNTEAFF
V: TRBV10-3; size: .; D: .; J: TRBJ2-6; DNA: TGTGCCATCAGTGAACAATGGGGGGGCAAGATATCTGGGGCCAACGTCCTGACTTTC; CDR3: CAISEQWGGKISGANVLTF
V: TRBV6-1; size: .; D: .; J: TRBJ1-1; DNA: TGTGCCAGCAGACCCAGGGGCGCTAACACTGAAGCTTTCTTT; CDR3: CASRPRGANTEAFF
V: TRBV19; size: .; D: TRBD2; J: TRBJ2-5; DNA: TGTGCCAGCTCCTTCGGGACTAGCGGTGAGACCCAGTACTTC; CDR3: CASSFGTSGETQYF
V: TRBV27; size: .; D: TRBD2; J: TRBJ2-1; DNA: TGTGCCAGCAGTCCTAGATCGGGACTAGCGGGGGTCGATCAGTTCTTC; CDR3: CASSPRSGLAGVDQFF
V: TRBV19; size: .; D: TRBD1; J: TRBJ1-4; DNA: TGTGCCAGTAGTAACAGACAGGGGGCGAAAACTAATGAAAAACTGTTTTTT; CDR3: CASSNRQGAKTNEKLFF
V: TRBV5-4; size: .; D: .; J: TRBJ1-2; DNA: TGTGCCAGCAGCTATGGAGGGGAGGCCGGCTACACCTTC; CDR3: CASSYGGEAGYTF
V: TRBV4-3; size: .; D: TRBD1; J: TRBJ1-1; DNA: TGCGCCAGCAGCCAATTAGAGGAGGGGGCGAGAGCTTTCTTT; CDR3: CASSQLEEGARAFF
V: TRBV7-9; size: .; D: TRBD2; J: TRBJ2-3; DNA: TGTGCCAGCCAATCCAGCGGGGGGCTTACAGATACGCAGTATTTT; CDR3: CASQSSGGLTDTQYF
V: TRBV19; size: .; D: .; J: TRBJ1-2; DNA: TGTGCCAGTAGTATAGCGGGTAACTATGGCTACACCTTC; CDR3: CASSIAGNYGYTF
V: TRBV19; size: .; D: .; J: TRBJ1-6; DNA: TGTGCCAGTAGTCAGACATTATGGCGCTCACCCCTCCACTTT; CDR3: CASSQTLWRSPLHF
V: TRBV7-2; size: .; D: .; J: TRBJ1-1; DNA: TGTGCCAGCAGCAGGGGTATGAACACTGAAGCTTTCTTT; CDR3: CASSRGMNTEAFF
V: TRBV18; size: .; D: .; J: TRBJ2-5; DNA: TGTGCCAGCTCACCTGGACAGAAGGAGACCCAGTACTTC; CDR3: CASSPGQKETQYF
V: TRBV29-1; size: .; D: TRBD1; J: TRBJ2-3; DNA: TGCAGCGTTGTAGGGGGCTTCTCGGATACGCAGTATTTT; CDR3: CSVVGGFSDTQYF
V: TRBV21-1; size: .; D: .; J: TRBJ1-5; DNA: TGTGCCAGCAGCAAAGCGGGCAGGGACAATCAGCCCCAGCATTTT; CDR3: CASSKAGRDNQPQHF
V: TRBV19; size: .; D: .; J: TRBJ2-2; DNA: TGTGCCAGTACCTCGACAGCCGCCGGCGCCGGGGAGCTGTTTTTT; CDR3: CASTSTAAGAGELFF
V: TRBV10-3; size: .; D: TRBD1; J: TRBJ1-5; DNA: TGTGCCATGGGGACAGGGGATATCAATCAGCCCCAGCATTTT; CDR3: CAMGTGDINQPQHF
V: TRBV7-6; size: .; D: TRBD2; J: TRBJ2-7; DNA: TGTGCCAGCAGCATGGGGACTAGCGGGGCTGGCGAGCAGTACTTC; CDR3: CASSMGTSGAGEQYF
V: TRBV7-3; size: medium-sized; D: TRBD2; J: TRBJ2-1; DNA: TGTGCCAGCAGCCCATGGACTAGAGGGTCCTACAATGAGCAGTTCTTC; CDR3: CASSPWTRGSYNEQFF
V: TRBV9; size: .; D: TRBD1; J: TRBJ1-2; DNA: TGTGCCAGCAGCGTAGCAGGCCACAGGGGATCTGGCTACACCTTC; CDR3: CASSVAGHRGSGYTF
V: TRBV30; size: .; D: .; J: TRBJ2-3; DNA: TGTGCCTGGAGTGTGAGTAGCGGTGTAACAGATACGCAGTATTTT; CDR3: CAWSVSSGVTDTQYF
V: TRBV19; size: .; D: TRBD1; J: TRBJ2-2; DNA: TGTGCCAGTCTAGGGGGCCCCGGGGAGCTGTTTTTT; CDR3: CASLGGPGELFF
V: TRBV7-9; size: .; D: .; J: TRBJ1-1; DNA: TGTGCCAGCAGCTTATGGGGGGATCTCTCGAACACTGAAGCTTTCTTT; CDR3: CASSLWGDLSNTEAFF
V: TRBV2; size: .; D: .; J: TRBJ1-5; DNA: TGTGCCAGCAGTGCGGGATGGGGTCAGCCCCAGCATTTT; CDR3: CASSAGWGQPQHF
V: TRBV30; size: .; D: .; J: TRBJ1-1; DNA: TGTGCCTGGAGTCGGTGGGGCAGGGTGAACACTGAAGCTTTCTTT; CDR3: CAWSRWGRVNTEAFF
V: TRBV7-2; size: .; D: TRBD1; J: TRBJ2-5; DNA: TGTGCCAGCAGCTTCACAGGGGTCATAGAGACCCAGTACTTC; CDR3: CASSFTGVIETQYF
V: TRBV6-5; size: .; D: TRBD1; J: TRBJ1-1; DNA: TGTGCCAGCAGGAGACAGGGGACAGGAAACACTGAAGCTTTCTTT; CDR3: CASRRQGTGNTEAFF
V: TRBV6-5; size: .; D: TRBD1; J: TRBJ1-6; DNA: TGTGCCAGCAGTTTTGGACAGGGGTGGACACCCCTCCACTTT; CDR3: CASSFGQGWTPLHF
V: TRBV19; size: .; D: TRBD2; J: TRBJ2-3; DNA: TGTGCCAGTAGTTTCCAGCGGGGGGGCAGAGATACGCAGTATTTT; CDR3: CASSFQRGGRDTQYF
V: TRBV7-8; size: .; D: .; J: TRBJ2-3; DNA: TGTGCCAGCAGCTTAACCGGGAATAGCGCCGATACGCAGTATTTT; CDR3: CASSLTGNSADTQYF
V: TRBV9; size: .; D: TRBD1; J: TRBJ2-7; DNA: TGTGCCAGCAGCAGGGGACAGAGCTCCTACGAGCAGTACTTC; CDR3: CASSRGQSSYEQYF
V: TRBV6-5; size: .; D: .; J: TRBJ1-5; DNA: TGTGCCAGCAGTTACTCCAGGGAACAGGGCCAGCCCCAGCATTTT; CDR3: CASSYSREQGQPQHF
V: TRBV6-6; size: .; D: .; J: TRBJ1-2; DNA: TGTGCCAGCAGCCTCGGGGGGGGGCGAGCTAACTATGGCTACACCTTC; CDR3: CASSLGGGRANYGYTF
V: TRBV6-1; size: .; D: .; J: TRBJ1-2; DNA: TGTGCCAGCAGTGAAGGTCGGAACTATGGCTACACCTTC; CDR3: CASSEGRNYGYTF
V: TRBV5-5; size: .; D: .; J: TRBJ1-1; DNA: TGTGCCAGCAGCTTGGGGACAGCCAACACTGAAGCTTTCTTT; CDR3: CASSLGTANTEAFF
V: TRBV4-2; size: .; D: TRBD1; J: TRBJ1-2; DNA: TGTGCCAGCAGCCTCGACAGGGGGATCGGATCCTATGGCTACACCTTC; CDR3: CASSLDRGIGSYGYTF
V: TRBV7-8; size: .; D: .; J: TRBJ1-2; DNA: TGTGCCAGCAGCTTAAATTCCCGGGACTATGGCTACACCTTC; CDR3: CASSLNSRDYGYTF
V: TRBV6-5; size: .; D: .; J: TRBJ1-4; DNA: TGTGCCAGCAGTTACTCCGGGACTCATGAAAAACTGTTTTTT; CDR3: CASSYSGTHEKLFF
V: TRBV27; size: .; D: .; J: TRBJ1-2; DNA: TGTGCCAGCAGTCCCTACCCCGCGCAGGGCGGCACCTTC; CDR3: CASSPYPAQGGTF
V: TRBV30; size: .; D: .; J: TRBJ1-3; DNA: TGTGCCTGGGCCTGGACAGCTGGAAACACCATATATTTT; CDR3: CAWAWTAGNTIYF
V: TRBV7-9; size: .; D: .; J: TRBJ2-7; DNA: TGTGCCAGCATAGGGGGGGACTACGAGCAGTACTTC; CDR3: CASIGGDYEQYF
V: TRBV5-4; size: .; D: .; J: TRBJ2-3; DNA: TGTGCCAGCAGCTTGGCATTCCCCACAGATACGCAGTATTTT; CDR3: CASSLAFPTDTQYF
V: TRBV4-1; size: .; D: .; J: TRBJ1-6; DNA: TGCGCCAGCAGCCAAGAGACAGGAAGGGTTTATAATTCACCCCTCCACTTT; CDR3: CASSQETGRVYNSPLHF
V: TRBV5-6; size: .; D: .; J: TRBJ2-7; DNA: TGTGCCAGCAGCCCACTCGCCTCGTCGGGTATGAGGTCCTACGAGCAGTACTTC; CDR3: CASSPLASSGMRSYEQYF
V: TRBV4-2; size: .; D: .; J: TRBJ1-4; DNA: TGTGCCAGCAGCCAAGACACAGGGTCAACTAATGAAAAACTGTTTTTT; CDR3: CASSQDTGSTNEKLFF
V: TRBV4-3; size: .; D: .; J: TRBJ2-7; DNA: TGCGCCAGCAGCCCAGGCAGGGGAGCCTCCGAGCAGTACTTC; CDR3: CASSPGRGASEQYF
V: TRBV5-1; size: .; D: .; J: TRBJ2-5; DNA: TGCGCCAGCAGCTTGAGCCTAGCCCTCCAAGAGACCCAGTACTTC; CDR3: CASSLSLALQETQYF
V: TRBV7-6; size: .; D: .; J: TRBJ1-1; DNA: TGTGCCAGCAGCTTACAGGGGAGCACTGAAGCTTTCTTT; CDR3: CASSLQGSTEAFF
V: TRBV6-1; size: .; D: .; J: TRBJ2-7; DNA: TGTGCCAGCAGTGAAGGCCCAGGTTCGATCTACGAGCAGTACTTC; CDR3: CASSEGPGSIYEQYF
V: TRBV9; size: .; D: .; J: TRBJ1-1; DNA: TGTGCCAGCAGCGTAGCCCCGAGGGGGGGAACCTCGAACACTGAAGCTTTCTTT; CDR3: CASSVAPRGGTSNTEAFF